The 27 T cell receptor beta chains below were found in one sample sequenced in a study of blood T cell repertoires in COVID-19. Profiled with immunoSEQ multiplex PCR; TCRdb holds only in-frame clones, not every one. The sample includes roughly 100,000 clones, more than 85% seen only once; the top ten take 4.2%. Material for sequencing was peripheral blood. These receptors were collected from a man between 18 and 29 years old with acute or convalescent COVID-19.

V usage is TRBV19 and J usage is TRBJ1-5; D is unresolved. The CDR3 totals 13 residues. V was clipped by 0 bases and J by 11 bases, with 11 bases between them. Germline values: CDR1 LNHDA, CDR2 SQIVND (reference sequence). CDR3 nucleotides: TGTGCCAGTAGTATAGATCCAAGTTTAGCCCAGCATTTT. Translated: CASSIDPSLAQHF. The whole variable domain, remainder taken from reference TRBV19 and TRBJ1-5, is DGGITQSPKYLFRKEGQNVTLSCEQNLNHDAMYWYRQDPGQGLRLIYYSQIVNDFQKGDIAEGYSVSREKKESFPLTVTSAQKNPTAFYLCASSIDPSLAQHFGDGTRLSIL.

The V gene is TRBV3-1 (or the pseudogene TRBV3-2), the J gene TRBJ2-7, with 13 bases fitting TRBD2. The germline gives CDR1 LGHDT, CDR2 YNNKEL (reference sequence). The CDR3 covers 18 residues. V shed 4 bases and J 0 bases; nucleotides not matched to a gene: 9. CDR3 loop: CASSLRTSGRRHSYEQYF. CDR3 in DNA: TGTGCCAGCAGCCTCCGGACTAGCGGGAGACGACACTCCTACGAGCAGTACTTC.

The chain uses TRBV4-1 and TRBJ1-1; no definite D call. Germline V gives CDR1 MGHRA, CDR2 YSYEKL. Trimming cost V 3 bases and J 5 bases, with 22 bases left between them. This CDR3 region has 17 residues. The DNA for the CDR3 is TGCGCCAGCAGCCATCTCCCCGGTGACCACCAGCGGACTGAAGCTTTCTTT. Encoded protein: CASSHLPGDHQRTEAFF.

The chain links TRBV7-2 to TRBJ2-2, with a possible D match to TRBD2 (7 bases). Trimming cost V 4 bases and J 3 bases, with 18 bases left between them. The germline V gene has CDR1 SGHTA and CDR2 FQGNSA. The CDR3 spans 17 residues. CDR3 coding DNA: TGTGCCAGCAGCTACGGTGGGAGGGGGGAGGACACCGGGGAGCTGTTTTTT. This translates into CASSYGGRGEDTGELFF.

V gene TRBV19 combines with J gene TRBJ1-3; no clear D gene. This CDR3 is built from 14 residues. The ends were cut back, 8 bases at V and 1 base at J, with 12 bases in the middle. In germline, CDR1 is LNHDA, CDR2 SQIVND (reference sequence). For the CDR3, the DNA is TGTGCCAGTCATGGGCGGGGATCTGGAAACACCATATATTTT. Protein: CASHGRGSGNTIYF.

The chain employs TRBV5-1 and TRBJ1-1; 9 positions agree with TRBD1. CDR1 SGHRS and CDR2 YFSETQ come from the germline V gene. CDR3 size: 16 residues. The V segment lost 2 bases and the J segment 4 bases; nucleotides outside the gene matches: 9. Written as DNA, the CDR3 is TGCGCCAGCAGCTTCACACCAACAGGGGGCCGCACTGAAGCTTTCTTT. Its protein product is CASSFTPTGGRTEAFF.

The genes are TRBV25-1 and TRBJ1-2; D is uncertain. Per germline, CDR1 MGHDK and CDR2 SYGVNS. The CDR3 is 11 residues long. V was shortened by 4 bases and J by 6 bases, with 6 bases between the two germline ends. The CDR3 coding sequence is TGTGCCAGCAGTGGAGGTGATGGCTACACCTTC. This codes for CASSGGDGYTF.

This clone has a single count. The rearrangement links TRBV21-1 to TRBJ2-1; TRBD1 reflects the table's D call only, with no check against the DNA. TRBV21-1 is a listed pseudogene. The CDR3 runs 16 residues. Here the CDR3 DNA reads TGTGCCAGCAGCAAATCAAGGGGGACAGGGAGGCATGAGCAGTTCTTC. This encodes CASSKSRGTGRHEQFF.

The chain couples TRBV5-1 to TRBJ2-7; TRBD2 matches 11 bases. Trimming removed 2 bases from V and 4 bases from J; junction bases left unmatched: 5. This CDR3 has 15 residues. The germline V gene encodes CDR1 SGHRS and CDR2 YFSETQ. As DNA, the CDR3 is TGCGCCAGCAGCTTCACTAGCGGGAGCGGGTACGAGCAGTACTTC. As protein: CASSFTSGSGYEQYF.

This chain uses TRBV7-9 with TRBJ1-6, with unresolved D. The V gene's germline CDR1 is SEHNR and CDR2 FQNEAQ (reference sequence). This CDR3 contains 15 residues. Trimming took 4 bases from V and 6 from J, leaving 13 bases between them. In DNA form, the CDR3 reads TGTGCCAGCAGCTCTGTTTTCGGAGGTAATTCACCCCTCCACTTT. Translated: CASSSVFGGNSPLHF.

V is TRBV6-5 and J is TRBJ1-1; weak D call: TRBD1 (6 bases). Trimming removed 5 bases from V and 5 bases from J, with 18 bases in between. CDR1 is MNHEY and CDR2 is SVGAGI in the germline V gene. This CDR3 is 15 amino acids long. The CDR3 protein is CASSISGQGQTEAFF. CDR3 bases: TGTGCCAGCAGTATTTCTGGGCAGGGGCAAACTGAAGCTTTCTTT.

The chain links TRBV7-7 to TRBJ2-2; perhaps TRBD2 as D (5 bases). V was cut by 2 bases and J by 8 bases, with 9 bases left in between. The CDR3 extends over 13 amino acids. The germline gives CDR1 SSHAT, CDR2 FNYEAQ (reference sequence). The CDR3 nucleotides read TGTGCCAGCAGCTTACTAGCTGCAGGGGAGCTGTTTTTT. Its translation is CASSLLAAGELFF.

The CDR3 coding sequence is TGTGCCAGCAGCCCGAACGAGGGGGCGGATCAGCCCCAGCATTTT. Its protein product is CASSPNEGADQPQHF. V usage is TRBV9 and J usage is TRBJ1-5; 7 bases fit TRBD1. V dropped 4 bases and J dropped 5; count of bases not matched to a gene: 9. The CDR3 is 15 residues long. Germline CDR1 reads SGDLS; CDR2 reads YYNGEE. Full variable domain (outside the CDR3, taken from reference TRBV9 and TRBJ1-5): DSGVTQTPKHLITATGQRVTLRCSPRSGDLSVYWYQQSLDQGLQFLIQYYNGEERAKGNILERFSAQQFPDLHSELNLSSLELGDSALYFCASSPNEGADQPQHFGDGTRLSIL.

CDR3 coding DNA: TGTGCCAGTAGTATCCCGGGACAGGGGTCTAACTATGGCTACACCTTC. Translation gives CASSIPGQGSNYGYTF. V and J are TRBV19 and TRBJ1-2; the match to TRBD1 covers 10 bases. The germline V gene encodes CDR1 LNHDA and CDR2 SQIVND (reference sequence). After removal of 3 bases from V and 0 bases from J, the junction contained 4 bases not matched to a gene. This CDR3 spans 16 amino acids. Full variable domain (rest looked up from reference TRBV19 and TRBJ1-2): DGGITQSPKYLFRKEGQNVTLSCEQNLNHDAMYWYRQDPGQGLRLIYYSQIVNDFQKGDIAEGYSVSREKKESFPLTVTSAQKNPTAFYLCASSIPGQGSNYGYTFGSGTRLTVV.

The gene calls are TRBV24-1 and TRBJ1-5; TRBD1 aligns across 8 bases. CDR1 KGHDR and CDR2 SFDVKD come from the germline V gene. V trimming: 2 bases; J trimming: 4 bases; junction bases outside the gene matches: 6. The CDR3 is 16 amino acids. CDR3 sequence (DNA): TGTGCCACCAGTGATTCGACAGGGGTGTGGAATCAGCCCCAGCATTTT. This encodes CATSDSTGVWNQPQHF.

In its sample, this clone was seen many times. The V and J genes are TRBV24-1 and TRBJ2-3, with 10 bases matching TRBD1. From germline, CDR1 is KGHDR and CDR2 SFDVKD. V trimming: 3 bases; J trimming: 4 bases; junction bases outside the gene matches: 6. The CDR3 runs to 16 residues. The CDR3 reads CATSDPPGQGPDTQYF. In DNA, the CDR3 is TGTGCCACCAGTGATCCGCCGGGACAGGGGCCAGATACGCAGTATTTT.

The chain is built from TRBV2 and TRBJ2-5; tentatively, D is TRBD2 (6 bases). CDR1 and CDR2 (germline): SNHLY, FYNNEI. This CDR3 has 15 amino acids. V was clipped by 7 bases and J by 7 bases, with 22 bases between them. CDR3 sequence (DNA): TGTGCCAGCACCGGAGGGGTGCCGTATCTCGTGACCCAGTACTTC. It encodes CASTGGVPYLVTQYF.

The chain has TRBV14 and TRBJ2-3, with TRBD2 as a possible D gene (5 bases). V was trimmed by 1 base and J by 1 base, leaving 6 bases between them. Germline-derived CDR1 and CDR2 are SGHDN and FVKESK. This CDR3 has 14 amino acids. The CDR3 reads CASSQARGTDTQYF. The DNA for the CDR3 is TGTGCCAGCAGCCAAGCGAGGGGCACAGATACGCAGTATTTT. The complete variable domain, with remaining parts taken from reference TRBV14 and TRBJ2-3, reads EAGVTQFPSHSVIEKGQTVTLRCDPISGHDNLYWYRRVMGKEIKFLLHFVKESKQDESGMPNNRFLAERTGGTYSTLKVQPAELEDSGVYFCASSQARGTDTQYFGPGTRLTVL.

The CDR3 sequence: CASSLEDTQYF. In DNA form, the CDR3 reads TGTGCCAGCAGTTTGGAGGATACGCAGTATTTT. V and J are TRBV12-3 or TRBV12-4 and TRBJ2-3; D uncertain. This CDR3 is 11 amino acids long. V was cut by 3 bases and J by 6 bases, with 4 bases left in between.

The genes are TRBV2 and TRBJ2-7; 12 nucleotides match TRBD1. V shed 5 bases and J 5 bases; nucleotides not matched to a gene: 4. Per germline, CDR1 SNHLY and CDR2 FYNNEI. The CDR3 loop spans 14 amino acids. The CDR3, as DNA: TGTGCCAGCAGTTTGGGGACAGGGGGCGACGAGCAGTACTTC. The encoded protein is CASSLGTGGDEQYF.

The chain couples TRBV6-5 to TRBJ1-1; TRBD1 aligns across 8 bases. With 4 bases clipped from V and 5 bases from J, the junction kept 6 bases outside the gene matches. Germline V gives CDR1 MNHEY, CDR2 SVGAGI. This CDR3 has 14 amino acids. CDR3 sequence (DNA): TGTGCCAGCAGTTCCGGACAGGGTTTTACTGAAGCTTTCTTT. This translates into CASSSGQGFTEAFF.

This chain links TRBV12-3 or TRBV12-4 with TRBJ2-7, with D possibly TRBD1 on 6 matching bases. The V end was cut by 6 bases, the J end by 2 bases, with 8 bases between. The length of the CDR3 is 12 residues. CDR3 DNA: TGTGCCAGCAGGGACAGTACCTACGAGCAGTACTTC. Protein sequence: CASRDSTYEQYF.

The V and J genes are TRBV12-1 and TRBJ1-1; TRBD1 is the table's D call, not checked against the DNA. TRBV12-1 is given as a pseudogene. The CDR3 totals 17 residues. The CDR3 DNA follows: TGTGCCAGCAGCTTGAAGACAGGTCCCCTCGGTACCACTGAAGCTTTCTTT. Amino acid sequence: CASSLKTGPLGTTEAFF.

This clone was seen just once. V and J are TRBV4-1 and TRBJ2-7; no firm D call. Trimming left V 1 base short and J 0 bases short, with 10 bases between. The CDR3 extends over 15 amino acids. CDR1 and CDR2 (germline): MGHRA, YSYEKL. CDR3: CASSQGGFSSYEQYF. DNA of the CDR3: TGCGCCAGCAGCCAAGGAGGTTTCAGCTCCTACGAGCAGTACTTC.

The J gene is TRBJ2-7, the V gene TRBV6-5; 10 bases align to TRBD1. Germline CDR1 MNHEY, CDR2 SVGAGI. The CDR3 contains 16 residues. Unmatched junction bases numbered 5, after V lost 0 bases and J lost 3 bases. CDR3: CASSYSGRTGGYEQYF. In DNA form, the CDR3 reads TGTGCCAGCAGTTACTCGGGGAGGACAGGGGGCTACGAGCAGTACTTC.

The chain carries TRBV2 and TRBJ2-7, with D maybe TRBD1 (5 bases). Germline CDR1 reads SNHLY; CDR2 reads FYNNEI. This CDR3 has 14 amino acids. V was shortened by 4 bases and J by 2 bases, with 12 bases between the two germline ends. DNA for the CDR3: TGTGCCAGCAGTGTCTTGACAGCCACCTACGAGCAGTACTTC. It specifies CASSVLTATYEQYF.

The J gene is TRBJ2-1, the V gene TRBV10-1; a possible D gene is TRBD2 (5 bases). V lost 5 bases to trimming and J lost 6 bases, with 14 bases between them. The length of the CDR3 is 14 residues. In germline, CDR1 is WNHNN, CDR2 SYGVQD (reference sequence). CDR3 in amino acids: CASSLGLAFNEQFF. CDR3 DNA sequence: TGCGCCAGCAGTCTAGGGCTAGCCTTCAATGAGCAGTTCTTC.